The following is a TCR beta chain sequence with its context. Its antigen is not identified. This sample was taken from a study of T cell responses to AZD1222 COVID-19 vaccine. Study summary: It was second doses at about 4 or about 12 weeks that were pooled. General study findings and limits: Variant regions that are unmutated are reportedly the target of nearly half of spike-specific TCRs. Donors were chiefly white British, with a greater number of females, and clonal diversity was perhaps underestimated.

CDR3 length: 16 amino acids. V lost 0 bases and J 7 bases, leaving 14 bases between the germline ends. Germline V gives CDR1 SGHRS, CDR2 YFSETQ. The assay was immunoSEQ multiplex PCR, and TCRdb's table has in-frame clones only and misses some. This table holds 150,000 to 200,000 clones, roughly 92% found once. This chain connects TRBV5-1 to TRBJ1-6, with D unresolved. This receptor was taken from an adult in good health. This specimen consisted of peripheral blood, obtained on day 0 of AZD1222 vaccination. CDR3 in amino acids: CASSLEGGELNSPLHF. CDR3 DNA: TGCGCCAGCAGCTTGGAGGGCGGTGAATTAAATTCACCCCTCCACTTT.